This T cell receptor (beta chain) was identified in a study of a mutant IDH1 vaccine in newly diagnosed glioma. This sample's time point: week 11, during vaccination. The study gave 300 ug of mutant IDH1 20-mer peptide per vaccine dose, with topical imiquimod. V was trimmed by 4 bases and J by 2 bases, leaving 8 bases between them. The CDR3 consists of 13 residues. In germline, CDR1 is WSHSY, CDR2 SAAADI. Clones were read by immunoSEQ multiplex PCR, and TCRdb kept only the in-frame ones, dropping some. The top ten clones hold around 7.5% of a sample with more than 20,000 clones, 65% to 80% of them seen once. A note on this clone: The antigen is unknown.

This TCR derives from a middle-aged man with glioma. The rearrangement joins TRBV10-2 to TRBJ1-1; D might be TRBD1 (5 bases). Sequencing used PBMCs, obtained from a glioma patient whose treatment included an IDH1 peptide vaccine. This chain's CDR3 is CASSGGSNTEAFF. In nucleotides, the CDR3 is TGCGCCAGCAGTGGGGGGAGCAACACTGAAGCTTTCTTT.